The next 14 T cell receptor beta chains were all read from a single sample in a study of identical twins. TCRdb recomputed calls from the 5' RACE reads with MiXCR, one row per CDR3 protein. Of 1.5 million to 2 million distinct CDR3 sequences in the sample, less than 40% were seen once. Material for sequencing was cord blood. The receptors were sampled from a newborn girl in good health.

The chain recombines TRBV27 with TRBJ2-7; 8 bases fit TRBD1. The V gene end was trimmed by 0 bases and the J gene end by 5 bases; junction bases not matched to a gene: 12. The length of the CDR3 is 17 residues. Germline lookup yields CDR1 MNHEY and CDR2 SMNVEV (reference sequence). CDR3 DNA: TGTGCCAGCAGTTTATCGATAGGTTATCAGGGGGCACACGAGCAGTACTTC. It yields the protein CASSLSIGYQGAHEQYF.

The rearrangement links TRBV6-5 to TRBJ1-3; D might be TRBD1 (5 bases). Germline-derived CDR1 and CDR2 are MNHEY and SVGAGI. The CDR3 loop spans 16 amino acids. V lost 0 bases, J lost 0 bases, and 9 bases lay in between. The CDR3 nucleotides read TGTGCCAGCAGTTACTCGGGACTGAACTCTGGAAACACCATATATTTT. This codes for CASSYSGLNSGNTIYF.

The rearrangement links TRBV6-1 to TRBJ2-3, with D unresolved. This CDR3 has 14 amino acids. V gave up 4 bases and J gave up 1 base, with 9 bases separating them. The V gene's germline CDR1 is MNHNS and CDR2 SASEGT. This CDR3 reads CASSALVGTDTQYF. DNA of the CDR3: TGTGCCAGCAGTGCTCTGGTGGGCACAGATACGCAGTATTTT.

The chain combines TRBV6-6 with TRBJ1-2; D is ambiguous. The CDR3 runs to 14 residues. With 2 bases removed from V and 4 bases from J, the gap between germline ends came to 11 bases. Germline loops: CDR1 MNHNY, CDR2 SVGAGI (reference sequence). The DNA for the CDR3 is TGTGCCAGCAGTTACCTCGACTCTGTCTATGGCTACACCTTC. Translation: CASSYLDSVYGYTF.

This chain links TRBV10-3 with TRBJ1-5; 10 bases fit TRBD1. The CDR3 consists of 16 residues. CDR1 ENHRY and CDR2 SYGVKD come from the germline V gene. Losses at the gene ends were 1 base for V and 6 bases for J; bases not matched to a gene: 6. The DNA of the CDR3 is TGTGCCATCAGTGAGTGGGGACAGGGGTTGGGTCAGCCCCAGCATTTT. Translation: CAISEWGQGLGQPQHF.

This chain joins TRBV18 and TRBJ2-2; 8 bases are a match to TRBD1. Germline values: CDR1 KGHSH, CDR2 LQKENI. This CDR3 region has 15 residues. J was trimmed by 3 bases and V by 3 bases; bases with no gene match: 3. CDR3 sequence reads: CASSPPTGDTGELFF. In DNA, the CDR3 is TGTGCCAGCTCACCCCCGACAGGGGACACCGGGGAGCTGTTTTTT. Variable domain in full (rest from reference TRBV18 and TRBJ2-2): NAGVMQNPRHLVRRRGQEARLRCSPMKGHSHVYWYRQLPEEGLKFMVYLQKENIIDESGMPKERFSAEFPKEGPSILRIQQVVRGDSAAYFCASSPPTGDTGELFFGEGSRLTVL.

Only a few counts were recorded for this clonotype. The chain recombines TRBV4-1 with TRBJ1-1; D gene ambiguous. Deletions cut 2 bases from V and 1 base from J, with 5 bases between. Germline CDR1 is MGHRA and CDR2 is YSYEKL. The CDR3 is 13 amino acids. DNA of the CDR3: TGCGCCAGCAGCCAATTTCCGAACACTGAAGCTTTCTTT. Protein sequence: CASSQFPNTEAFF.

As for this clonotype: A much larger clone differs by one base, so this may be a read error. V is TRBV7-9 and J is TRBJ2-4; D gene uncertain. The germline CDR1 and CDR2 sequences are SEHNR and FQNEAQ (reference sequence). V lost 0 bases, J lost 13 bases, and 13 bases lay in between. The CDR3 sequence is 13 residues long. CDR3 sequence reads: CASSLAVGYGQYF. Written as DNA, the CDR3 is TGTGCCAGCAGCTTAGCCGTGGGTTACGGGCAGTACTTC.

The chain uses TRBV4-2 and TRBJ2-7; 7 positions agree with TRBD2. Per germline, CDR1 LGHNA and CDR2 YNFKEQ. The CDR3 sequence is 14 residues long. Germline trimming cut 4 bases from V and 4 bases from J; bases unmatched to any gene: 7. CDR3 nucleotide sequence: TGTGCCAGCAGCCCAATGGCGGGGGATTACGAGCAGTACTTC. Its protein product is CASSPMAGDYEQYF.

This clonotype was observed a few times. The V and J genes are TRBV20-1 and TRBJ1-2; D is perhaps TRBD1 (6 bases). V was pared by 6 bases and J by 1 base, with 15 bases between. Germline loops: CDR1 DFQATT, CDR2 SNEGSKA (reference sequence). The CDR3 totals 14 residues. CDR3 loop: CSATPGGSNYGYTF. Here the CDR3 DNA reads TGCAGTGCCACCCCCGGGGGCAGTAACTATGGCTACACCTTC.

The table lists this clonotype with a few counts. This sequence joins TRBV7-8 and TRBJ2-5; TRBD1 might be the D (5 bases). CDR3 length: 15 residues. Germline-derived CDR1 and CDR2 are SGHVS and FQNEAQ. V lost 0 bases and J lost 2, with 10 bases in between. The CDR3 here is CASSLALTVQETQYF. In DNA form, the CDR3 reads TGTGCCAGCAGCTTAGCGCTGACAGTTCAAGAGACCCAGTACTTC.

The gene calls are TRBV9 and TRBJ1-1; the match to TRBD1 covers 7 bases. Trimming removed 0 bases from V and 4 bases from J; junction bases left unmatched: 3. Looked up from germline, CDR1 is SGDLS and CDR2 is YYNGEE. The CDR3 length is 14 residues. The CDR3 nucleotides are TGTGCCAGCAGCGTAGTGGCAGGGGGCACTGAAGCTTTCTTT. Translated: CASSVVAGGTEAFF.

J is TRBJ2-1 and V is TRBV5-4, with D perhaps matching TRBD1 or TRBD2 (6 bases each). In germline, CDR1 is SGHNT, CDR2 YYREEE (reference sequence). V shed 0 bases and J shed 10 bases, with 14 bases lying between them. The CDR3 covers 14 residues. This CDR3 is CASSLEGGSYEQFF. The CDR3 DNA is TGTGCCAGCAGCTTGGAGGGGGGCTCCTACGAGCAGTTCTTC.

This sequence joins TRBV20-1 and TRBJ2-3; 7 nucleotides line up with TRBD2. This CDR3 spans 13 amino acids. Germline assignment: CDR1 DFQATT and CDR2 SNEGSKA (reference sequence). Unmatched junction bases numbered 2, after V lost 3 bases and J lost 2 bases. This CDR3 is CSASAGVTDTQYF. Here the CDR3 DNA reads TGCAGTGCTAGCGCGGGGGTCACAGATACGCAGTATTTT.